The 8 T cell receptor beta chains presented below share a single source sample, sequenced in a study of T-cell memory formation after mild COVID-19. TCRdb independently ran MiXCR on the 5' RACE reads; one entry per CDR3 protein. The sample has more than 80,000 distinct CDR3 sequences, 12% seen once. Sequenced input: PBMCs or a T cell subset sorted from them (not recorded which). These receptors all come from an adult woman who had mild COVID-19 (a few samples of this study predate the infection). Cell type and time point are not known.

The sample holds a few counts of this clonotype. The CDR3 spells CATSRDKQGHNSPLHF. The DNA for the CDR3 is TGTGCCACCAGCAGAGATAAGCAGGGACATAATTCACCCCTCCACTTT. V is TRBV15 and J is TRBJ1-6; possible D gene TRBD1, 5 bases. The CDR3 runs to 16 residues. V gave up 0 bases and J gave up 5 bases, with 11 bases separating them. Germline V gene data show CDR1 as LNHNV and CDR2 as YYDKDF (reference sequence).

In this sample, this clonotype turned up many times. The rearrangement links TRBV5-6 to TRBJ2-5; 7 bases align to TRBD2. V was pared by 1 base and J by 5 bases, with 8 bases of the junction left unmatched. Per germline, CDR1 SGHDT and CDR2 YYEEEE. This CDR3 is built from 15 residues. The CDR3 is CASSLPASGRETQYF. In nucleotides, the CDR3 is TGTGCCAGCAGCTTGCCAGCTAGCGGCCGGGAGACCCAGTACTTC.

The J gene is TRBJ2-7, the V gene TRBV4-1; 7 bases match TRBD1. CDR1 MGHRA and CDR2 YSYEKL come from the germline V gene. V trimming: 1 base; J trimming: 2 bases; junction bases outside the gene matches: 2. There are 14 residues in the CDR3. CDR3 in DNA: TGCGCCAGCAGCCAAGTGGGACAGACCTACGAGCAGTACTTC. Translating it yields CASSQVGQTYEQYF.

This clonotype has only a few counts. The chain combines TRBV25-1 with TRBJ1-3; D is undetermined. The V end lost 1 base, the J end lost 4 bases, and 5 bases lay between the germline ends. Germline V gives CDR1 MGHDK, CDR2 SYGVNS. The CDR3 covers 13 residues. The CDR3 loop is CASSEFGGNTIYF. CDR3 sequence (DNA): TGTGCCAGCAGTGAATTTGGGGGAAACACCATATATTTT.

In its sample, this clonotype was seen a few times. V gene TRBV21-1 combines with J gene TRBJ1-2; TRBD1 is the table's D call and was not checked against the DNA. TRBV21-1 is a pseudogene locus. The length of the CDR3 is 16 residues. The CDR3 here is CAFPRGGQGAGYGYTF. CDR3 coding DNA: TGTGCCTTCCCCCGTGGTGGACAGGGGGCTGGCTATGGCTACACCTTC.

In its sample, this clonotype was seen a few times. This sequence joins TRBV6-1 and TRBJ1-1, with unresolved D. The V end lost 7 bases, the J end lost 3 bases, and 15 bases lay between the germline ends. This CDR3 has 14 residues. Germline V gene data show CDR1 as MNHNS and CDR2 as SASEGT. CDR3 nucleotides: TGTGCCAGCACCGGGGAGGGCTTGTACACTGAAGCTTTCTTT. Protein sequence: CASTGEGLYTEAFF.

In its sample, this clonotype was seen a few times. This chain links TRBV6-1 with TRBJ2-7; TRBD1 matches 9 bases. This CDR3 contains 15 residues. Germline V gene sequence: CDR1 MNHNS, CDR2 SASEGT. Trimming removed 4 bases from V and 0 bases from J; junction bases left unmatched: 4. The chain's CDR3 is CASSAQGASSYEQYF. The CDR3 region has the DNA TGTGCCAGCAGTGCACAGGGGGCTAGCTCCTACGAGCAGTACTTC.

This clonotype appeared many times. The chain joins TRBV27 to TRBJ2-3; D possibly corresponds to TRBD1 (5 bases). The germline gives CDR1 MNHEY, CDR2 SMNVEV (reference sequence). CDR3 length: 15 residues. Trimming took 5 bases from V and 1 from J, leaving 13 bases between them. The CDR3 here is CASSPTVGGTDTQYF. Here the CDR3 DNA reads TGTGCCAGCAGTCCGACAGTTGGGGGCACAGATACGCAGTATTTT.